This T cell receptor (beta chain) emerged from a study of cytomegalovirus exposure and HLA in healthy donors. The PCR employed 60 Vbeta primers together with 13 Jbeta primers. The method was immunoSEQ multiplex PCR; TCRdb's version includes in-frame clones alone and lacks a portion of them. This listing includes about 79,000 clones. Study-level findings and limits: Accurate predictions that matched the HLA-A and HLA-B alleles of most subjects were reportedly made from TCR beta sequences. Most TCR beta V segments were productive about 87% or about 30% of the time in an earlier analysis. There was a cluster of highly shared sequence variants that was likely a sequencing artifact.

A word on this clone: Its antigen is still unknown.

Trimming stripped 4 bases from V and 1 base from J, with 14 bases between. The CDR3 is made up of 16 amino acids. CDR1 is MNHEY, CDR2 SVGAGI, per germline. This receptor was obtained from a young man in good health and CMV-seronegative. This chain uses TRBV6-5 with TRBJ1-5; D uncertain. Specimen: PBMCs. DNA for the CDR3: TGTGCCAGCAGTTTGGTTAGCCGGCGAAGCAATCAGCCCCAGCATTTT. This translates into CASSLVSRRSNQPQHF.